This entry is about one T cell receptor (beta chain). What it binds is not known. The data stem from a study of OX40 agonist ivuxolimab in advanced cancers. Overall study: Three patients had partial responses: one hepatocellular carcinoma, two cutaneous melanoma.

Study observations and caveats: Partial responders at 0.1-3.0 mg/kg had among the lowest clonal expansion.

Libraries were prepared by immunoSEQ multiplex PCR; TCRdb keeps only in-frame clonotypes and omits some of them. The sample has tens of thousands of clones, approximately 90% seen once. The CDR3 totals 16 residues. V trimming: 4 bases; J trimming: 5 bases; junction bases outside the gene matches: 5. The germline CDR1 and CDR2 sequences are SGHDT and YYEEEE. Patients were ruled out by autoimmune disease history or systemic immunosuppression. Blood specimens came from baseline, cycle 4 day 1, and cycle 7 day 1. The chain couples TRBV5-6 to TRBJ1-6; 11 bases map to TRBD1. This sequence was found in an adult with an advanced solid tumor such as melanoma, head and neck, liver or kidney cancer. The sequenced sample was CD4+ or CD8+ T cells sorted from blood, obtained in a trial of the OX40 agonist ivuxolimab. For the CDR3, the DNA is TGTGCCAGCAGCGGAAGGGACAGGGGGAATAATTCACCCCTCCACTTT. Protein sequence: CASSGRDRGNNSPLHF.